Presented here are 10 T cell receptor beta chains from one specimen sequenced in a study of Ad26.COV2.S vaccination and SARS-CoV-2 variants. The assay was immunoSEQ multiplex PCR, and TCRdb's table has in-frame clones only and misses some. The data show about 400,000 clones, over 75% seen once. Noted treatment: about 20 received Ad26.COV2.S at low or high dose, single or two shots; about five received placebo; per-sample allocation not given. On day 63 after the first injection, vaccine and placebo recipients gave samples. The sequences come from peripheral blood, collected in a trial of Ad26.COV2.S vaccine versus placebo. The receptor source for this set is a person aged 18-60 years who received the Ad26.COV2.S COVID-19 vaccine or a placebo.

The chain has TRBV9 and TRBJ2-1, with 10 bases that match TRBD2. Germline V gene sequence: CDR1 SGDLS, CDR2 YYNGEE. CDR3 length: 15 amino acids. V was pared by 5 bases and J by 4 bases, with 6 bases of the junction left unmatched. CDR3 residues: CASSGLAEPYNEQFF. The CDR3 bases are TGTGCCAGCAGTGGACTAGCGGAGCCTTACAATGAGCAGTTCTTC.

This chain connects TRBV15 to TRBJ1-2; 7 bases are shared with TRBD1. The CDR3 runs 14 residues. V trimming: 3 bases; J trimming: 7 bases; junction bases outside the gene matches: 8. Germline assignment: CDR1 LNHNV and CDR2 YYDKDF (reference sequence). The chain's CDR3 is CATSSKTGRSGYTF. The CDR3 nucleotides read TGTGCCACCAGCAGCAAGACAGGGAGGAGTGGCTACACCTTC. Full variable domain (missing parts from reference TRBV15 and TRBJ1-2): DAMVIQNPRYQVTQFGKPVTLSCSQTLNHNVMYWYQQKSSQAPKLLFHYYDKDFNNEADTPDNFQSRRPNTSFCFLDIRSPGLGDTAMYLCATSSKTGRSGYTFGSGTRLTVV.

In nucleotides, the CDR3 is TGTGCCAGCAGCTTAAGCCCCTGGACTAGCGGGAGCCCAGATACGCAGTATTTT. This translates into CASSLSPWTSGSPDTQYF. V is TRBV7-6 and J is TRBJ2-3, with 13 bases identical to TRBD2. Germline V gene sequence: CDR1 SGHVS, CDR2 FNYEAQ. Losses at the gene ends were 2 bases for V and 4 bases for J; bases not matched to a gene: 9. This CDR3 region has 18 residues.

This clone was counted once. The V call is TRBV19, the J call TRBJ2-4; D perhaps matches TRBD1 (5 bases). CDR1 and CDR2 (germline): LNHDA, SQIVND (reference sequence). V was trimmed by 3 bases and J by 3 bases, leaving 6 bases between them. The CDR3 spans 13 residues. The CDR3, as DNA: TGTGCCAGTAGTATTGACAGCAAAAACATTCAGTACTTC. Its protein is CASSIDSKNIQYF.

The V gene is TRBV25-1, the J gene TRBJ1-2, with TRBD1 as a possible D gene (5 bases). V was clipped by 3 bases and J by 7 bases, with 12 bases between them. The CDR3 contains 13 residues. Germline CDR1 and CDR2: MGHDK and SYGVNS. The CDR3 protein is CASSEPGKRGYTF. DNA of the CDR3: TGTGCCAGCAGTGAGCCAGGGAAACGTGGCTACACCTTC.

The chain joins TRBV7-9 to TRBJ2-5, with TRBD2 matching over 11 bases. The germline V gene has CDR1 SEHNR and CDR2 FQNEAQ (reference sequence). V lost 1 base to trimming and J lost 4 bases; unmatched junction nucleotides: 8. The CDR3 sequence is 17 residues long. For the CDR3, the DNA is TGTGCCAGCAGCTTAGGCGCGTTAGCGGGAGGGGGAGAGACCCAGTACTTC. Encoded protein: CASSLGALAGGGETQYF.

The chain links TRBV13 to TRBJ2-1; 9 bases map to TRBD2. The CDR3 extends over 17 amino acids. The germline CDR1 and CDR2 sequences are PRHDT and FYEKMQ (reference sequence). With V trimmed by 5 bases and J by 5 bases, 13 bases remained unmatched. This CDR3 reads CASSPEAGTSKNNEQFF. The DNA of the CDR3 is TGTGCCAGCAGCCCGGAGGCCGGGACTAGCAAAAACAATGAGCAGTTCTTC. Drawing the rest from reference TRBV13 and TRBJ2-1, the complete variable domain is AAGVIQSPRHLIKEKRETATLKCYPIPRHDTVYWYQQGPGQDPQFLISFYEKMQSDKGSIPDRFSAQQFSDYHSELNMSSLELGDSALYFCASSPEAGTSKNNEQFFGPGTRLTVL.

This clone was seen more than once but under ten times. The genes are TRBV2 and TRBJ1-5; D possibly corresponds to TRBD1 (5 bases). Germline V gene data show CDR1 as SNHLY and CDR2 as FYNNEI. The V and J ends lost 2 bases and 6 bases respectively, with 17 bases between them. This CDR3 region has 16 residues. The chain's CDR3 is CASSETEARVGQPQHF. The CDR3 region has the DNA TGTGCCAGCAGTGAAACAGAGGCCAGGGTTGGTCAGCCCCAGCATTTT.

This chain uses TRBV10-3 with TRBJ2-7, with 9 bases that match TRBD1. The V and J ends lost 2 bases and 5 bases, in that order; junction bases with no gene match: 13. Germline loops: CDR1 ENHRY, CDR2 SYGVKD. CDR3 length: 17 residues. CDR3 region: CAISETTWGQGRDEQYF. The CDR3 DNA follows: TGTGCCATCAGTGAGACTACCTGGGGACAGGGAAGGGACGAGCAGTACTTC.

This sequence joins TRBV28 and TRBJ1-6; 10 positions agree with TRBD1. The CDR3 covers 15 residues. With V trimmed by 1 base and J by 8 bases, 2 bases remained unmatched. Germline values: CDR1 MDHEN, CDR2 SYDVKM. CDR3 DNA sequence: TGTGCCAGCAGTTTATTTGGACAGGGGGATTCACCCCTCCACTTT. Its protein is CASSLFGQGDSPLHF.